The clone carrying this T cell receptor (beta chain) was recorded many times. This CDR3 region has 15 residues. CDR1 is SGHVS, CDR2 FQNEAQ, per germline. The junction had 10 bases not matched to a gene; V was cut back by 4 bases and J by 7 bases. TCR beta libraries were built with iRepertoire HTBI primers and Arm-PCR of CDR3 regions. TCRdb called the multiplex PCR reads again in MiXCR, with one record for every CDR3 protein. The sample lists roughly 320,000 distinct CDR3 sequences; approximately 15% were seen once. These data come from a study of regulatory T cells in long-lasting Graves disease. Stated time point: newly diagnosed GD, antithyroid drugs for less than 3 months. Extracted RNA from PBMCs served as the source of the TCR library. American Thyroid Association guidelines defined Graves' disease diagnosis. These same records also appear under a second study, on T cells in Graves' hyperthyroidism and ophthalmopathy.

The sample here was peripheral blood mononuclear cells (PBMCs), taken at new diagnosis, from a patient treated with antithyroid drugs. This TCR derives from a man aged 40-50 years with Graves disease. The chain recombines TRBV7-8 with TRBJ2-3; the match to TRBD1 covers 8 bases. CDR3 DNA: TGTGCCAGCAGCTCCAGACAGGGGCTGAGGCATACGCAGTATTTT. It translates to CASSSRQGLRHTQYF.